This T cell receptor beta chain stems from a study of regulatory T cells. CD4+ T cells were divided by sorting: CD25-high CD127-low Tregs, CD25-low CD127-high conventional cells. The ends were cut back, 3 bases at V and 3 bases at J, with 9 bases in the middle. Germline lookup yields CDR1 MNHNY and CDR2 SVGAGI (reference sequence). This CDR3 contains 13 residues. The study, taken as a whole, reports: Hydrophobic residues at CDR3 positions 6 and 7 were enriched in conventional CD4+ T cells of CD3G-deficient patients. Regulatory T cells showed the strongest V-J pair restriction and V/J gene skewing among patient repertoires.

With regard to this clone: Its antigen is unidentified.

The PCR used 52 TRBV and 13 TRBJ primers. Produced via immunoSEQ multiplex PCR; TCRdb's table is partial and in-frame only. The top ten hold 0.85% to 1% of the sample, which has some 30,000 clones, roughly 93% seen once. The sample comprised conventional CD4+ T cells sorted from blood. This chain connects TRBV6-6 to TRBJ2-7, with unresolved D. The TCR sequence derives from a child aged 2-15 years with CD3G deficiency. The CDR3 sequence: CASSYFSVYEQYF. The CDR3, as DNA: TGTGCCAGCAGTTATTTTTCGGTCTACGAGCAGTACTTC.